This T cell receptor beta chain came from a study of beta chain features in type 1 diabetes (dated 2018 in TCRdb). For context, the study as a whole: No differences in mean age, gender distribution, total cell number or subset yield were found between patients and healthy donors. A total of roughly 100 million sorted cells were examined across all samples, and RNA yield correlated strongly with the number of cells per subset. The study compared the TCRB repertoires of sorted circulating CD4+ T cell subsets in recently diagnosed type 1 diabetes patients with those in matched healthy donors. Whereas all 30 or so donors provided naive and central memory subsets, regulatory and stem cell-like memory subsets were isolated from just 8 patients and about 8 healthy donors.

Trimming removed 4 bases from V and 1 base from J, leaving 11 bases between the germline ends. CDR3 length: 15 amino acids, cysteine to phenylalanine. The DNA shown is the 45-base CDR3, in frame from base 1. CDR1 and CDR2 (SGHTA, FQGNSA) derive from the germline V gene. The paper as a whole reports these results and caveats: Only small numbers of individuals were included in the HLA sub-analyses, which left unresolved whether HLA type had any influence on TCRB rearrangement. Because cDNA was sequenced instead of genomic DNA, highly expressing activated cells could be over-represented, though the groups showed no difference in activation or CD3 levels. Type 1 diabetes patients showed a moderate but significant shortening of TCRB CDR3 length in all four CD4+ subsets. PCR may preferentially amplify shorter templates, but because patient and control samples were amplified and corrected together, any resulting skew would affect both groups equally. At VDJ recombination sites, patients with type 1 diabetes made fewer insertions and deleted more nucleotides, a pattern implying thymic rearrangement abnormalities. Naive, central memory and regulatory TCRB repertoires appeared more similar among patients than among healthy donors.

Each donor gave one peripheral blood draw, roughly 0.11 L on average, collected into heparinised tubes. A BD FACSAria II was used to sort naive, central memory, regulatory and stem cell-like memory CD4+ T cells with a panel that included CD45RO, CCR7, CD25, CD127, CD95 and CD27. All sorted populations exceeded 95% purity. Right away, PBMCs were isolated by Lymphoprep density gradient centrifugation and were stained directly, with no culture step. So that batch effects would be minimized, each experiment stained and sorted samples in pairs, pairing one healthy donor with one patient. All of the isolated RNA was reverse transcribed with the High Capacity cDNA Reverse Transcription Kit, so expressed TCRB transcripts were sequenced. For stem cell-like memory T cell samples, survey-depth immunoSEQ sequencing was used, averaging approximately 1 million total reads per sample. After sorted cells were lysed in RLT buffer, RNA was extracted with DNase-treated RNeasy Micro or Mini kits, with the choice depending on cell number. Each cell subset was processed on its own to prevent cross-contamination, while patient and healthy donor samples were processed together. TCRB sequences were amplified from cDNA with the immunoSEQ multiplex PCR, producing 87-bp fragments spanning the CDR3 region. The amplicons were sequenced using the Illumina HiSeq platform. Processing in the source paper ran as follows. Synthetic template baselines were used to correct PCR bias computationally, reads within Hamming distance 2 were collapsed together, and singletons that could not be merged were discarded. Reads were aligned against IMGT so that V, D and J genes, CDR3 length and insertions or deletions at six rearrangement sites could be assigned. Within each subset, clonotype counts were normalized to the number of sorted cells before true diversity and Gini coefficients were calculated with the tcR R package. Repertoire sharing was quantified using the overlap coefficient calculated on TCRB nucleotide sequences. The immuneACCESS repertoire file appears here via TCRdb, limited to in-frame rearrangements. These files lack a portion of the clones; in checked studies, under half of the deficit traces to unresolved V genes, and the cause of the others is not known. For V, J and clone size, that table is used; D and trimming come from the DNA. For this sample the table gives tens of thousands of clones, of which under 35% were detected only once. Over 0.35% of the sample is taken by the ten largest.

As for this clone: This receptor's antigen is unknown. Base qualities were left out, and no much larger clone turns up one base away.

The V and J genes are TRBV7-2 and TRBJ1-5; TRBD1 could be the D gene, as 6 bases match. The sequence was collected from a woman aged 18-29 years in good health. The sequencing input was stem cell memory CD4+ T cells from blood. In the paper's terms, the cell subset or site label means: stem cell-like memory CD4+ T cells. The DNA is TGTGCCAGCAGCTCAGGGGTCCGGAGCAATCAGCCCCAGCATTTT. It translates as CASSSGVRSNQPQHF.